The clone carrying this TCR beta chain appeared many times. The data derive from a study of spatial heterogeneity in lung cancer. Documented time point: blood at routine non-recurrence follow-up after resection. MiXCR, run by TCRdb on the 5' RACE reads, gives a single entry per CDR3 protein. The sample has around 100,000 distinct CDR3 sequences; roughly 10% are singletons. This material consisted of PBMCs, taken at follow-up. This clonotype was sampled from a female donor with early-stage non-small cell lung cancer.

The CDR3 region is CAWSVNRGFRAQYF. CDR3 sequence (DNA): TGTGCCTGGAGTGTCAACAGGGGATTCCGGGCCCAGTACTTC. The rearrangement links TRBV30 to TRBJ2-5; 7 positions agree with TRBD1. The length of the CDR3 is 14 residues. Trimming took 0 bases from V and 9 from J; bases not matched to a gene: 10. CDR1 GTSNPN and CDR2 SVGIG come from the germline V gene (reference sequence).